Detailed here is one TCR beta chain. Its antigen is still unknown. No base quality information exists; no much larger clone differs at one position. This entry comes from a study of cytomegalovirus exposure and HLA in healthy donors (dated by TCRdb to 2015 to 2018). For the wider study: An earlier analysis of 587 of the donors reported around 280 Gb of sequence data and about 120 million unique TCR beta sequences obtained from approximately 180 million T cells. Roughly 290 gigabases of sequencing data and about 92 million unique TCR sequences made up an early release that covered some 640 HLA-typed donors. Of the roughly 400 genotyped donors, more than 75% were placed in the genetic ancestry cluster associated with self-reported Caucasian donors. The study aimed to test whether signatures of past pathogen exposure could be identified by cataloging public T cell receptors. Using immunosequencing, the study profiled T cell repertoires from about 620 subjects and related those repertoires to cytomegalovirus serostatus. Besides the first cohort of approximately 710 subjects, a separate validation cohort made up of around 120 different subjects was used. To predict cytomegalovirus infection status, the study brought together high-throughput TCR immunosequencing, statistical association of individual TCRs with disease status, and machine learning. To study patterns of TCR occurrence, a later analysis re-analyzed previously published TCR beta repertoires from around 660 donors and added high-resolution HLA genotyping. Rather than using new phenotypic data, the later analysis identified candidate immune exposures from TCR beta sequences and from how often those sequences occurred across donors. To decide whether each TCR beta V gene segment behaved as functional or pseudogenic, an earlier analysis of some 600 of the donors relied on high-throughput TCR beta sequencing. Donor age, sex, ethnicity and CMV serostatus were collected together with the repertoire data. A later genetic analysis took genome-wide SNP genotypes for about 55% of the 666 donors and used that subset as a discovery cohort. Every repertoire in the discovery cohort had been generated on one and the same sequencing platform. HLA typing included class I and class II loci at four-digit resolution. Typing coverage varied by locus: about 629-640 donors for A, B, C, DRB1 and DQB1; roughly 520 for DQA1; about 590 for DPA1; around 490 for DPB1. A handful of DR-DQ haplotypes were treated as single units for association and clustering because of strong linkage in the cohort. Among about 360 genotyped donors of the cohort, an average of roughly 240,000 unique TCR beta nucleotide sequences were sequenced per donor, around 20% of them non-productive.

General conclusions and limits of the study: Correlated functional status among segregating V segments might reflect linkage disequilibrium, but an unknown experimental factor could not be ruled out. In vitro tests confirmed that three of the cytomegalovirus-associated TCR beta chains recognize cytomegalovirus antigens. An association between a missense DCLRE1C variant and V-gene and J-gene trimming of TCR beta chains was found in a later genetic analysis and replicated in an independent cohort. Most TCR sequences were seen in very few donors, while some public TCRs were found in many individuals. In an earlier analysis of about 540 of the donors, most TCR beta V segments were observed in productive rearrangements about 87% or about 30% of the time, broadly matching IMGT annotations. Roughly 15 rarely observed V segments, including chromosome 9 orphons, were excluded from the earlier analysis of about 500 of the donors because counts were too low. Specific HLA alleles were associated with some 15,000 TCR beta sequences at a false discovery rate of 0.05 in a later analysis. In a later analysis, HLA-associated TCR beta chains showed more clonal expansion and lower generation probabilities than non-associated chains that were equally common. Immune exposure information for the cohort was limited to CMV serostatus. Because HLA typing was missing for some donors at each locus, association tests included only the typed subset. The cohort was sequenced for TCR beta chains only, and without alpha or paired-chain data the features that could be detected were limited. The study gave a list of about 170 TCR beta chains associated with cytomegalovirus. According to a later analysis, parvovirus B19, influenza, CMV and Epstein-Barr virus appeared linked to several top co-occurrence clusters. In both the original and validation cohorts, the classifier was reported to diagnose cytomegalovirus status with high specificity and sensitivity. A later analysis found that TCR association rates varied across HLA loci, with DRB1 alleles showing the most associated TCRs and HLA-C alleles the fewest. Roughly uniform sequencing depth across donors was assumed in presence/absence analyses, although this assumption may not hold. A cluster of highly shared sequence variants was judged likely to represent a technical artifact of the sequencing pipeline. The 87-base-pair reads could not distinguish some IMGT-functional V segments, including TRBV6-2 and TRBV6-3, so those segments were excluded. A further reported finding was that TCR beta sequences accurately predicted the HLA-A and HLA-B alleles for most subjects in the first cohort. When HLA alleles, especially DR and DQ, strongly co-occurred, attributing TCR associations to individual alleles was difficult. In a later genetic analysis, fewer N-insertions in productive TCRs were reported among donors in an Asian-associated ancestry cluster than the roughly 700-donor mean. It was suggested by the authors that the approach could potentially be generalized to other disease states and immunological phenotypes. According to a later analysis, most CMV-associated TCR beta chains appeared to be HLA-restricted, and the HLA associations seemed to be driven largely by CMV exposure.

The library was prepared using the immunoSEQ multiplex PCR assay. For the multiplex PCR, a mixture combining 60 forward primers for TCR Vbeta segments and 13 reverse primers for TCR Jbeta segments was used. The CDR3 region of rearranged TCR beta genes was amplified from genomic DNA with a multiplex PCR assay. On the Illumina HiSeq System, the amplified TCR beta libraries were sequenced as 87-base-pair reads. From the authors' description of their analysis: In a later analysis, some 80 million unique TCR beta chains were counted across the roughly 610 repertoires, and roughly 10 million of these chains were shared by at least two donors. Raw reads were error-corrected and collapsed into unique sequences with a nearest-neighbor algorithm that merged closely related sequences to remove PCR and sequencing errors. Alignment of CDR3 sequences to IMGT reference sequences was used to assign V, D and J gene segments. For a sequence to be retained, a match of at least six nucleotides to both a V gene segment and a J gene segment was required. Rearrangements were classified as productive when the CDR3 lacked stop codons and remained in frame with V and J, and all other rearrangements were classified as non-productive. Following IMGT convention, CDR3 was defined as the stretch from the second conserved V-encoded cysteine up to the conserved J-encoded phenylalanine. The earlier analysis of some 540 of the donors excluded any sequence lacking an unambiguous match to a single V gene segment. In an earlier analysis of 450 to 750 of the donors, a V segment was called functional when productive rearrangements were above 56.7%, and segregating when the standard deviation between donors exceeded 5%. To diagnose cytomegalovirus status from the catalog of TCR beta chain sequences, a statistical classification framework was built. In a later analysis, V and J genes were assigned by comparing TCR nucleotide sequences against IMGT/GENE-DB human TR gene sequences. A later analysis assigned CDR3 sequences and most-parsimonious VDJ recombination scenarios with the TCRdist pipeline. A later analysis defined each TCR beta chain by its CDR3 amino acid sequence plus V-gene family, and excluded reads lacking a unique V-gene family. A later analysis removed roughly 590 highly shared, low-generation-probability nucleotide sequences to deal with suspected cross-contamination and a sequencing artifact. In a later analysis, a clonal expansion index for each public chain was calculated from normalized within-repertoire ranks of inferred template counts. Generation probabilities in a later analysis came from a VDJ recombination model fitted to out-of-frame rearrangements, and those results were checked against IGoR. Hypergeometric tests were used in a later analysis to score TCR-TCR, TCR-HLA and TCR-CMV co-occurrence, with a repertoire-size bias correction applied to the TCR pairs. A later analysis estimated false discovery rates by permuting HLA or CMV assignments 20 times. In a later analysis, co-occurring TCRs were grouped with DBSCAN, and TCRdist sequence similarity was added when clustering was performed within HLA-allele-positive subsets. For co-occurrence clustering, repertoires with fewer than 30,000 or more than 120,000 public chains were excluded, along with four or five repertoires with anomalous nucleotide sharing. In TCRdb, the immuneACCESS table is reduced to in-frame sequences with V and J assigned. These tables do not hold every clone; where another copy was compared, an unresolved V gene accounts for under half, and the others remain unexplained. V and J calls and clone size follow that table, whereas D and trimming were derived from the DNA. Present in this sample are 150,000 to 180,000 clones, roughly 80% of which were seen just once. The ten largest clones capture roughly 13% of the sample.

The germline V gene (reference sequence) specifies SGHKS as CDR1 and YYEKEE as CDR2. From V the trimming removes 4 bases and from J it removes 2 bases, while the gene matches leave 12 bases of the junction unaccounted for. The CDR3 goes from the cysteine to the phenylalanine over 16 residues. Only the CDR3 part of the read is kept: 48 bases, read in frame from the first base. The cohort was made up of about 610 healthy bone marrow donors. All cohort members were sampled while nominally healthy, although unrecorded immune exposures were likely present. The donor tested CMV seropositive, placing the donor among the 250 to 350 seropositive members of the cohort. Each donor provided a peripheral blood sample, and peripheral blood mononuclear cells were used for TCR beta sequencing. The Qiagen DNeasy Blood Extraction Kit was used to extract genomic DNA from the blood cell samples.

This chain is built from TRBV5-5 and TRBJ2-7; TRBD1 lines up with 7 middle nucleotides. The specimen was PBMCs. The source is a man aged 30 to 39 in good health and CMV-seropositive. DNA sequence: TGTGCCAGCAGCCCACAGGGGCCTTCGACCCCCTACGAGCAGTACTTC. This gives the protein CASSPQGPSTPYEQYF. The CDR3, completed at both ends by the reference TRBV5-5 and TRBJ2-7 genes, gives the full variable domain DAGVTQSPTHLIKTRGQQVTLRCSPISGHKSVSWYQQVLGQGPQFIFQYYEKEERGRGNFPDRFSARQFPNYSSELNVNALLLGDSALYLCASSPQGPSTPYEQYFGPGTRLTVT.